This TCR beta chain emerged from a study of monozygotic twins with inflammatory bowel disease. Study outcomes and limitations: The data offered no way to tell different T cell subtypes apart. IBD patients displayed reduced TCRbeta diversity (inverse Simpson) when set against healthy co-twins.

Concerning this clonotype: Its antigen is as yet unknown.

cDNA encoding TCRalpha and TCRbeta underwent two nested PCRs of roughly 15 and 9 cycles, each of which was followed by bead purification. Reanalyzing the 5' RACE reads, TCRdb keeps one entry per CDR3 protein, without DNA. This sample's table reports roughly 200,000 distinct CDR3 sequences. Whole blood served as the source of total RNA, and no T cell sorting took place. CDR1 is LGHDT, CDR2 YNNKEL, per germline (reference sequence). This CDR3 is 15 amino acids long. The clonotype originates from a human donor with ulcerative colitis or Crohn's disease, or a healthy co-twin of an affected twin (not recorded which). V gene TRBV3-1 combines with J gene TRBJ1-3. Specimen: blood. CDR3 loop: CASSSGSSSGNTIYF.